A selection of T cell receptor beta chains follows, all from one sample in a study of T cell repertoires in cytomegalovirus infection. Their antigen targets remain unknown. TCRdb re-called the reads with MiXCR, one entry per CDR3 protein. The table lists about 160,000 distinct CDR3 sequences, roughly a fifth of them singletons. Source: CD8+ T cells from cultured PBMCs, taken from culture after CMV antigen stimulation. These receptors were collected from a human donor in good health (CMV status not recorded). Some clones in this sample may be carry-over from other donors' samples. CDR3s include the opening cysteine and the closing phenylalanine or tryptophan. D genes are given only for firm matches. Part of the rows lack a size; the others show once, few, many or a class for expanded clones.

j_call clone_size d_call v_call cdr3_nt cdr3_aa
TRBJ2-1 many . TRBV12-3/TRBV12-4 TGTGCCAGCAGTTTAGATTTCGGGTACAATGAGCAGTTCTTC CASSLDFGYNEQFF
TRBJ2-1 few . TRBV25-1 TGTGCCAGCAGTTCTGTGAGGGCTCCCTACAATGAGCAGTTCTTC CASSSVRAPYNEQFF
TRBJ1-4 . . TRBV27 TGTGCCAGCAGGACAGGTTCAACTAATGAAAAACTGTTTTTT CASRTGSTNEKLFF
TRBJ1-1 few . TRBV6-6 TGTGCCAGCAGTTACTCGATCCTGGACAGCATGAACACTGAAGCTTTCTTT CASSYSILDSMNTEAFF
TRBJ1-1 . . TRBV29-1 TGCAGCGGACAGCTGAACACTGAAGCTTTCTTT CSGQLNTEAFF
TRBJ2-1 . TRBD2 TRBV6-6 TGTGCCAGCGGGGGGGTCAACAATGAGCAGTTCTTC CASGGVNNEQFF
TRBJ2-2 . TRBD2 TRBV4-3 TGCGCCAGCAGCCAAGGGACCGGGGGGGCGACCGGGGAGCTGTTTTTT CASSQGTGGATGELFF
TRBJ1-6 . . TRBV7-2 TGTGCCAGCAGCTCGTGGGAACAGGGCCTGGTACCCCTCCACTTT CASSSWEQGLVPLHF
TRBJ1-4 . . TRBV4-3 TGCGCCAGCAGCCATAAAACGGACACTTTGAATGAAAAACTGTTTTTT CASSHKTDTLNEKLFF
TRBJ1-1 . TRBD1 TRBV9 TGTGCCAGCAGCGACCCTCGGACAGGGAGGACTGAAGCTTTCTTT CASSDPRTGRTEAFF
TRBJ1-1 . . TRBV7-2 TGTGCCAGCAACCGAGGGGTGGGGATGAACACTGAAGCTTTCTTT CASNRGVGMNTEAFF
TRBJ2-1 . . TRBV7-6 TGTGCCAGCAGCTTAGCATCAGTCAATTACAATGAGCAGTTCTTC CASSLASVNYNEQFF
TRBJ2-2 . . TRBV7-8 TGTGCCAGCACCCCAACGGAGGGGGCGGGCACCGGGGAGCTGTTTTTT CASTPTEGAGTGELFF
TRBJ1-5 . TRBD1 TRBV6-2/TRBV6-3 TGTGCCAGCAGATCCTGGACAGGGGGTCTGGCTCAGCCCCAGCATTTT CASRSWTGGLAQPQHF
TRBJ1-6 few . TRBV11-2 TGTGCCAGCATCAACGTTGGTTCACCCCTCCACTTT CASINVGSPLHF
TRBJ1-1 few . TRBV6-2/TRBV6-3 TGTGCCAGCAGTCCCACGGGACTCCCGAACACTGAAGCTTTCTTT CASSPTGLPNTEAFF
TRBJ1-1 . TRBD1 TRBV19 TGTGCCAGTAGTATTACCGGGACAGGGCGCACTGAAGCTTTCTTT CASSITGTGRTEAFF
TRBJ1-2 few . TRBV9 TGTGCCAGCAGCGTAGCTTGGGGCAGAACCTATGGCTACACCTTC CASSVAWGRTYGYTF
TRBJ2-2 . TRBD1 TRBV7-8 TGTGCCAGCAGCCGGGACAGGGGTTGGAACGGGGAGCTGTTTTTT CASSRDRGWNGELFF
TRBJ1-5 . . TRBV4-3 TGCGCCAGCAGCATTCGTCAGACCCAGGATCAGCCCCAGCATTTT CASSIRQTQDQPQHF
TRBJ2-4 . . TRBV7-9 TGTGCCAGCAGCTTAGAAGAGGGTCGCAACATTCAGTACTTC CASSLEEGRNIQYF
TRBJ1-2 . TRBD1 TRBV7-9 TGTGCCAGTACGTCAGGACAGGGGGTGAACTATGGCTACACCTTC CASTSGQGVNYGYTF
TRBJ1-5 . . TRBV12-3/TRBV12-4 TGTGCCAGCACCTCCGGGGGGAGCAATCAGCCCCAGCATTTT CASTSGGSNQPQHF
TRBJ2-7 few . TRBV6-5 TGTGCCAGCAGTTGGACGGAAACCTACGAGCAGTACTTC CASSWTETYEQYF
TRBJ1-1 many . TRBV12-3/TRBV12-4 TGTGCCAGCAGTTACGTTTTGGCAGGACGCGAAGCTTTCTTT CASSYVLAGREAFF
TRBJ1-3 . . TRBV15 TGTGCCACCAGCAGAGATCTTGAAGGAAACACCATATATTTT CATSRDLEGNTIYF
TRBJ2-2 . . TRBV2 TGTGCCAGCAGCCCAGGACATGCAGCGTCCGGGGAGCTGTTTTTT CASSPGHAASGELFF
TRBJ1-5 few . TRBV6-2/TRBV6-3 TGTGCCAGCAGTTACCCTACAAGACAGCCCCAGCATTTT CASSYPTRQPQHF